What follows are 11 T cell receptor beta chains derived from one specimen sequenced in a study of shared clonotypes between healthy human individuals. The repertoire was sequenced with immunoSEQ multiplex PCR; TCRdb's copy has only in-frame clones and lacks some. Of millions of clones listed, roughly nine tenths were seen once; the top ten hold roughly 0.14%. The sample taken for sequencing was naive CD4+ T cells sorted from blood. Subset defined: CD45RA+ positively selected. These receptors all stem from a man aged 18 to 35 in good health.

The chain employs TRBV7-2 and TRBJ1-3; 7 bases align to TRBD1. The V gene end was trimmed by 5 bases and the J gene end by 9 bases; junction bases not matched to a gene: 13. CDR3 length: 15 amino acids. The germline gives CDR1 SGHTA, CDR2 FQGNSA. CDR3: CASSPRGQAVSTIYF. CDR3 nucleotide sequence: TGTGCCAGCAGCCCTCGAGGACAGGCCGTAAGCACCATATATTTT.

The CDR3 loop reads CASILTGGLFSNQPQHF. The CDR3 DNA reads TGTGCCAGTATTCTGACAGGGGGCTTGTTCAGCAATCAGCCCCAGCATTTT. The V and J genes are TRBV19 and TRBJ1-5; 10 nucleotides align to TRBD1. The junction had 10 bases not matched to a gene; V was cut back by 7 bases and J by 1 base. This CDR3 is 17 amino acids long. Germline assignment: CDR1 LNHDA and CDR2 SQIVND (reference sequence).

The chain joins TRBV6-1 to TRBJ1-4; 9 nucleotides match TRBD1. Germline CDR1 and CDR2: MNHNS and SASEGT. The CDR3 is made up of 15 amino acids. The junction had 6 bases not matched to a gene; V was cut back by 3 bases and J by 7 bases. The CDR3 region is CASSDPTGGREKLFF. DNA of the CDR3: TGTGCCAGCAGTGACCCGACAGGGGGGCGTGAAAAACTGTTTTTT.

The gene calls are TRBV6-5 and TRBJ1-2, with 7 positions matching TRBD1. CDR1 and CDR2 (germline): MNHEY, SVGAGI. The trim removed 6 bases at V and 14 bases at J, leaving 18 bases unmatched. The CDR3 runs to 14 residues. In DNA form, the CDR3 reads TGTGCCAGCAGCACCGCACAGGGGCATATCTTATTGACCTTC. The encoded protein is CASSTAQGHILLTF.

CDR3 bases: TGTGCCAGCAGCTTAGGGGTGCCCTCCTACAATGAGCAGTTCTTC. The encoded protein is CASSLGVPSYNEQFF. The genes are TRBV7-2 and TRBJ2-1; no clear D gene. The length of the CDR3 is 15 residues. Germline V lookup: CDR1 SGHTA, CDR2 FQGNSA. V dropped 1 base and J dropped 0 bases, with 7 bases sitting between them.

The V gene is TRBV10-3, the J gene TRBJ2-1; D gene uncertain. V was pared by 6 bases and J by 5 bases, with 5 bases between. Germline-derived CDR1 and CDR2 are ENHRY and SYGVKD. This CDR3 is built from 11 residues. The CDR3 sequence is CAISVHNEQFF. DNA of the CDR3: TGTGCCATCAGCGTCCACAATGAGCAGTTCTTC.

Here the CDR3 DNA reads TGCAGCGCCACTGGACAGGGGAGATATGGCTACACCTTC. Its protein is CSATGQGRYGYTF. The chain recombines TRBV29-1 with TRBJ1-2; TRBD1 matches at 9 bases. The J segment lost 5 bases and the V segment lost 7 bases, leaving 8 bases of the junction unmatched. The germline CDR1 and CDR2 sequences are SQVTM and ANQGSEA. This CDR3 has 13 residues.

The V and J genes are TRBV7-2 and TRBJ1-5; D is possibly TRBD1 (5 bases). With 6 bases removed from V and 0 bases from J, the gap between germline ends came to 9 bases. The CDR3 covers 14 residues. Germline V gene sequence: CDR1 SGHTA, CDR2 FQGNSA. The CDR3 DNA follows: TGTGCCAGCAGTAGGGACCTTAGCAATCAGCCCCAGCATTTT. Translation gives CASSRDLSNQPQHF.

J is TRBJ2-1 and V is TRBV27, with D possibly matching TRBD2 (6 bases). CDR3 length equals 16 residues. Germline-derived CDR1 and CDR2 are MNHEY and SMNVEV (reference sequence). The ends were cut back, 6 bases at V and 2 bases at J, with 17 bases in the middle. Written as DNA, the CDR3 is TGTGCCAGCAGCCGTTTCTCGGCGGGAACCTACAATGAGCAGTTCTTC. It is translated as CASSRFSAGTYNEQFF.

This clone has a single count. The chain joins TRBV4-1 to TRBJ2-1, with TRBD2 matching over 8 bases. V lost 2 bases, J lost 0 bases, and 6 bases stayed unmatched. The CDR3 length is 17 residues. Germline values: CDR1 MGHRA, CDR2 YSYEKL. The CDR3 nucleotides read TGCGCCAGCAGCCAACCCCTAGCGGGTAGCTCCTACAATGAGCAGTTCTTC. Its protein product is CASSQPLAGSSYNEQFF.

This sequence joins TRBV7-2 and TRBJ2-7; weak D call: TRBD1 (6 bases). This CDR3 comprises 15 residues. Trimming stripped 5 bases from V and 1 base from J, with 15 bases between. The germline V gene has CDR1 SGHTA and CDR2 FQGNSA. CDR3 in DNA: TGTGCCAGCAGCCCCTACAGGGAAATATCCTACGAGCAGTACTTC. Translated, it gives CASSPYREISYEQYF.